This T cell receptor beta chain appears in the sequencing data of a study of T cell changes during pregnancy in multiple sclerosis. The CDR3 contains 18 residues. V lost 0 bases to trimming and J lost 0 bases, with 12 bases between them. The germline gives CDR1 SGHVS, CDR2 FQNEAQ. The method was immunoSEQ multiplex PCR; TCRdb's version includes in-frame clones alone and lacks a portion of them. The sample consists of around 130,000 clones, around 95% of them appearing once. The TCR comes from a female donor with multiple sclerosis, enrolled in a pregnancy study. The input for sequencing was peripheral blood, taken after pregnancy. V and J are TRBV7-8 and TRBJ2-6, with a possible D match to TRBD2 (6 bases). CDR3 sequence (DNA): TGTGCCAGCAGCTTAGCCCTAGCGCCGAGCTCTGGGGCCAACGTCCTGACTTTC. Its protein is CASSLALAPSSGANVLTF.